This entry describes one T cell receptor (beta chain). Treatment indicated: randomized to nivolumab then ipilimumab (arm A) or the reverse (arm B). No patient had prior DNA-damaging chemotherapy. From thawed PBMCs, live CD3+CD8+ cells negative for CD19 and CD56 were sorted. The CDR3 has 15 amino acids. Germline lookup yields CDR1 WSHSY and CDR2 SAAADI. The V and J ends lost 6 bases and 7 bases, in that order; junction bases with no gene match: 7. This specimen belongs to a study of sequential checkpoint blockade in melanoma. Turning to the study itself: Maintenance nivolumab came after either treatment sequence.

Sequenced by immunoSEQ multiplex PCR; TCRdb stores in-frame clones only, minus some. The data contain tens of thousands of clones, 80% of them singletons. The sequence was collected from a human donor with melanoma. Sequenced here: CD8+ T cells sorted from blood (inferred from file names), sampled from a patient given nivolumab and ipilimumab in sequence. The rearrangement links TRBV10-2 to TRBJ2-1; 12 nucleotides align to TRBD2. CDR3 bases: TGCGCCAGCAGCGAGCTAGCGGGAGGGTCGAATGAGCAGTTCTTC. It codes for CASSELAGGSNEQFF.